This T cell receptor (beta chain) was identified during a study of spatial heterogeneity in lung cancer. Study-wide points: Tumor mutation count correlated with how many alpha and beta TCRs expanded intratumorally.

Single TCR cDNA molecules each had their own unique molecular identifier. TCRdb passed the 5' RACE reads through MiXCR, listing each CDR3 protein once. The sample holds 4,700 or so distinct CDR3 sequences; less than 8.5% are singletons and the top ten take about an eighth. This CDR3 has 13 amino acids. V lost 6 bases to trimming and J lost 9 bases; unmatched junction nucleotides: 8. Germline CDR1 and CDR2: SNHLY and FYNNEI. Time point specified: sample taken at primary tumor resection. The donors were fewer than 80 patients with non-small cell lung cancer that was early-stage and untreated. By share of the sample, this clonotype is large. What it recognizes is unknown.

The sequence was collected from a male donor with early-stage non-small cell lung cancer. Material: lung tumor tissue, obtained at surgery. This rearrangement joins TRBV2 to TRBJ1-5; 7 bases are a match to TRBD1. The CDR3 region is CASRATGVGPQHF. The CDR3 coding sequence is TGTGCCAGCAGAGCCACAGGGGTAGGGCCCCAGCATTTT. The full variable domain, rest sourced from reference TRBV2 and TRBJ1-5, is EPEVTQTPSHQVTQMGQEVILRCVPISNHLYFYWYRQILGQKVEFLVSFYNNEISEKSEIFDDQFSVERPDGSNFTLKIRSTKLEDSAMYFCASRATGVGPQHFGDGTRLSIL.